This T cell receptor (beta chain) originates from a study of tumor-infiltrating lymphocytes in primary liver carcinoma. Starting material of 400 to 600 ng total RNA yielded TCR beta cDNA via a constant-region primer. Slightly modified ARM-PCR, run as three nested multiplex PCR rounds, produced the TCR beta libraries. Both of the initial two PCR rounds ran for 10 cycles and employed TRBV1-TRBV30 forward primers alongside a C-beta reverse primer. TCRdb reanalysed the multiplex PCR reads using MiXCR and keeps one entry per CDR3 protein. The profile shows 75,000 to 90,000 distinct CDR3 sequences, 55% to 85% of them singletons. The CDR3 consists of 13 residues. V shed 2 bases and J shed 15 bases, with 19 bases lying between them. CDR1 GTSNPN and CDR2 SVGIG come from the germline V gene (reference sequence). Concerning this clonotype: A much larger clone sits a single nucleotide away, making a read error possible.

Scientists recovered RNA and DNA together from roughly 18-30 mg of unsorted bulk tissue. The specimen sequenced was liver tumor tissue from sampling region 1. Subset specified: tumor region T1, superior pole. The sequence came from a man aged 40-49 years with primary liver carcinoma and hepatitis B virus infection. The chain carries TRBV30 and TRBJ1-4; perhaps TRBD1 as D (5 bases). CDR3 region: CAWSSGTPYLVFF. The CDR3 nucleotides read TGTGCCTGGAGTAGCGGGACGCCCTATTTGGTGTTTTTT.